The 5 T cell receptor beta chains presented below share a single source sample, sequenced in a study of blood T cell repertoires in COVID-19. Clones were read by immunoSEQ multiplex PCR, and TCRdb kept only the in-frame ones, dropping some. Among a few hundred thousand clones listed, about 89% were seen once. Sequenced: peripheral blood. These receptors all come from an older woman with acute or convalescent COVID-19.

This clone came up once. The genes are TRBV28 and TRBJ1-4, with 7 nucleotides matching TRBD1. V was pared by 2 bases and J by 0 bases, with 6 bases of the junction left unmatched. This CDR3 comprises 17 residues. Germline CDR1 and CDR2: MDHEN and SYDVKM. CDR3 loop: CASSLGGGRATNEKLFF. CDR3 in DNA: TGTGCCAGCAGTTTAGGAGGGGGCCGCGCAACTAATGAAAAACTGTTTTTT.

The gene calls are TRBV19 and TRBJ1-6; tentatively, D is TRBD1 (6 bases). V lost 3 bases to trimming and J lost 0 bases, with 15 bases between them. The germline gives CDR1 LNHDA, CDR2 SQIVND (reference sequence). This CDR3 has 18 residues. CDR3 region: CASSIFGGRSSYNSPLHF. In DNA form, the CDR3 reads TGTGCCAGTAGTATCTTCGGGGGGCGAAGCTCCTATAATTCACCCCTCCACTTT.

The V call is TRBV19, the J call TRBJ1-4; no clear D gene. Trimming took off 7 bases at V and 2 bases at J, with 11 bases between the two ends. CDR1 and CDR2 (germline): LNHDA, SQIVND (reference sequence). CDR3 length equals 14 residues. DNA of the CDR3: TGTGCCAGTACCACGGGGTACACTAATGAAAAACTGTTTTTT. It specifies CASTTGYTNEKLFF.

This chain uses TRBV7-2 with TRBJ2-5, with D tentatively TRBD1 (8 bases). Trimming pared 5 bases from V and 5 bases from J, leaving 18 bases between. CDR3 length: 15 residues. Germline assignment: CDR1 SGHTA and CDR2 FQGNSA. The CDR3 loop reads CASSPGQGGEETQYF. In DNA form, the CDR3 reads TGTGCCAGCAGCCCCGGACAGGGAGGGGAGGAGACCCAGTACTTC. Using reference TRBV7-2 and TRBJ2-5 for the parts outside the CDR3, the full variable domain is GAGVSQSPSNKVTEKGKDVELRCDPISGHTALYWYRQSLGQGLEFLIYFQGNSAPDKSGLPSDRFSAERTGGSVSTLTIQRTQQEDSAVYLCASSPGQGGEETQYFGPGTRLLVL.

V usage is TRBV5-6 and J usage is TRBJ1-2; D is unresolved. V was clipped by 1 base and J by 8 bases, with 24 bases between them. Looked up from germline, CDR1 is SGHDT and CDR2 is YYEEEE. The length of the CDR3 is 17 residues. For the CDR3, the DNA is TGTGCCAGCAGCTTGAGCCCCCGGCAGGACGTATCGGGAGGCTACACCTTC. It translates to CASSLSPRQDVSGGYTF.